These T cell receptor beta chains were read from a single sample in a study of T cells in Graves' hyperthyroidism and ophthalmopathy. TCRdb reprocessed the multiplex PCR reads via MiXCR and lists one record per CDR3 protein. The repertoire holds roughly 640,000 distinct CDR3 sequences, with approximately 15% as singletons. The specimen was blood. These receptors all come from a woman aged 40 to 49 with Graves' ophthalmopathy. Both conserved end residues are part of each CDR3. The order of the fields is D gene, clone size, J gene, V gene, CDR3 DNA, CDR3 protein. A D gene is named only where the DNA matches it firmly. Where a row states a size, it is once, few, many or the class of an expanded clone; other rows omit it.

d_gene: TRBD2; abundance: many; j_gene: TRBJ2-7; v_gene: TRBV11-2; CDR3nt: TGTGCCAGCAGCGCGGGACTACCCGCCGAGCAGTACTTC; CDR3aa: CASSAGLPAEQYF
d_gene: TRBD2; abundance: -; j_gene: TRBJ2-1; v_gene: TRBV28; CDR3nt: TGTGCCAGCAGTTTAGTAGCGGGAGCCTCCTACGAGCAGTTCTTC; CDR3aa: CASSLVAGASYEQFF
d_gene: -; abundance: many; j_gene: TRBJ2-3; v_gene: TRBV5-1; CDR3nt: TGCGCCAGCACCTTAGGGGCAGGGCACACAGATACGCAGTATTTT; CDR3aa: CASTLGAGHTDTQYF
d_gene: -; abundance: -; j_gene: TRBJ2-2; v_gene: TRBV30; CDR3nt: TGTGCCTGGAGACCCTCAATGTCCCGATCCGGGGAGCTGTTTTTT; CDR3aa: CAWRPSMSRSGELFF
d_gene: -; abundance: many; j_gene: TRBJ2-2; v_gene: TRBV6-2/TRBV6-3; CDR3nt: TGTGCCAGCAGTAATTATACGGTTACCGGGGAGCTGTTTTTT; CDR3aa: CASSNYTVTGELFF
d_gene: -; abundance: -; j_gene: TRBJ2-6; v_gene: TRBV7-9; CDR3nt: TGTGCCAGCAGCCGATTTAGTGTCTCTGGGGCCAACGTCCTGACTTTC; CDR3aa: CASSRFSVSGANVLTF
d_gene: -; abundance: -; j_gene: TRBJ2-3; v_gene: TRBV24-1; CDR3nt: TGTGCCACCAGTGACAGAACCCGGCCACGAGGGACAGATACGCAGTATTTT; CDR3aa: CATSDRTRPRGTDTQYF
d_gene: TRBD2; abundance: few; j_gene: TRBJ2-1; v_gene: TRBV4-1; CDR3nt: TGCGCCAGCAGCCAACTGGGACTAGCGGCTTACAATGAGCAGTTCTTC; CDR3aa: CASSQLGLAAYNEQFF
d_gene: -; abundance: few; j_gene: TRBJ1-1; v_gene: TRBV28; CDR3nt: TGTGCCAGCAGGCTAGACAGTGAAGCTTTCTTT; CDR3aa: CASRLDSEAFF
d_gene: TRBD1; abundance: few; j_gene: TRBJ2-5; v_gene: TRBV5-1; CDR3nt: TGCGCCAGCCAACGAGCAGGGGGCGCGGGGGAGACCCAGTACTTC; CDR3aa: CASQRAGGAGETQYF
d_gene: TRBD2; abundance: few; j_gene: TRBJ2-1; v_gene: TRBV13; CDR3nt: TGTGCCAGCAGCTTATACGGGGGAGGGCGCTACAATGAGCAGTTCTTC; CDR3aa: CASSLYGGGRYNEQFF
d_gene: TRBD2; abundance: -; j_gene: TRBJ2-1; v_gene: TRBV11-2; CDR3nt: TGTGCCAGTAGTATCGGACTAGCGGGAGGGGACGATGAGCAGTTCTTC; CDR3aa: CASSIGLAGGDDEQFF
d_gene: -; abundance: -; j_gene: TRBJ2-1; v_gene: TRBV19; CDR3nt: TGTGCCAGTAGTCCAGGGATTTTCGCCTACAATGAGCAGTTCTTC; CDR3aa: CASSPGIFAYNEQFF
d_gene: TRBD1; abundance: -; j_gene: TRBJ1-1; v_gene: TRBV19; CDR3nt: TGTGCCAGTAGTATAGGCTACAGGGGAGGTGAAGCTTTCTTT; CDR3aa: CASSIGYRGGEAFF
d_gene: -; abundance: many; j_gene: TRBJ2-1; v_gene: TRBV7-2; CDR3nt: TGTGCCAGCAGCTCTGTTGGATTGGAAGGTTACAATGAGCAGTTCTTC; CDR3aa: CASSSVGLEGYNEQFF
d_gene: -; abundance: many; j_gene: TRBJ2-7; v_gene: TRBV28; CDR3nt: TGTGCCAGCAGAGTGGGCGGGACTGCTTTTAACGAGCAGTACTTC; CDR3aa: CASRVGGTAFNEQYF
d_gene: TRBD2; abundance: -; j_gene: TRBJ2-5; v_gene: TRBV11-3; CDR3nt: TGTGCCAGCAGCCGGGAGGGGAAGACCCAGTACTTC; CDR3aa: CASSREGKTQYF
d_gene: -; abundance: few; j_gene: TRBJ2-2; v_gene: TRBV28; CDR3nt: TGTGCCAGCACCACTGGTGGAGTCGGTCCCGGGGAGCTGTTTTTT; CDR3aa: CASTTGGVGPGELFF
d_gene: -; abundance: few; j_gene: TRBJ2-1; v_gene: TRBV12-3/TRBV12-4; CDR3nt: TGTGCCAGCAGTTTATATTATAGTAGGGTCAATGAGCAGTTCTTC; CDR3aa: CASSLYYSRVNEQFF
d_gene: -; abundance: few; j_gene: TRBJ2-5; v_gene: TRBV6-1; CDR3nt: TGTGCCAGCAGGGGGGTGGGACTAGAGACCCAGTACTTC; CDR3aa: CASRGVGLETQYF
d_gene: TRBD1; abundance: -; j_gene: TRBJ2-3; v_gene: TRBV6-1; CDR3nt: TGTGCCAGCAGGACGGACAGGGGGCCAGATACGCAGTATTTT; CDR3aa: CASRTDRGPDTQYF
d_gene: TRBD2; abundance: -; j_gene: TRBJ2-2; v_gene: TRBV9; CDR3nt: TGTGCCAGCAGCGTATGTCGGGGACTAGTCAAACGAATCACCGGGGAGCTGTTTTTT; CDR3aa: CASSVCRGLVKRITGELFF
d_gene: TRBD1; abundance: -; j_gene: TRBJ2-1; v_gene: TRBV20-1; CDR3nt: TGCAGTGCTGGGACAGTATACAATGAGCAGTTCTTC; CDR3aa: CSAGTVYNEQFF
d_gene: -; abundance: many; j_gene: TRBJ2-5; v_gene: TRBV29-1; CDR3nt: TGCAGCGTTGTGAGGCTTACTGAAGAGACCCAGTACTTC; CDR3aa: CSVVRLTEETQYF
d_gene: -; abundance: many; j_gene: TRBJ1-1; v_gene: TRBV20-1; CDR3nt: TGCAGTGCTACCCGTGGACCTGAAGCTTTCTTT; CDR3aa: CSATRGPEAFF
d_gene: -; abundance: -; j_gene: TRBJ1-1; v_gene: TRBV12-5; CDR3nt: TGTGCTAGTGGTGTACAGGCGAACACTGAAGCTTTCTTT; CDR3aa: CASGVQANTEAFF
d_gene: -; abundance: -; j_gene: TRBJ2-1; v_gene: TRBV15; CDR3nt: TGTGCCACCAGCAGGGACTATTCCCGATACAATGAGCAGTTCTTC; CDR3aa: CATSRDYSRYNEQFF
d_gene: TRBD2; abundance: many; j_gene: TRBJ2-1; v_gene: TRBV27; CDR3nt: TGTGCCAGCAGTTTACGTCCGACCGGGACTAGCGGGTCCCATGAGCAGTTCTTC; CDR3aa: CASSLRPTGTSGSHEQFF
d_gene: -; abundance: few; j_gene: TRBJ2-7; v_gene: TRBV6-5; CDR3nt: TGTGCCAGCAGTTACTCGGACAGCCCAACCTACGAGCAGTACTTC; CDR3aa: CASSYSDSPTYEQYF
d_gene: TRBD1; abundance: many; j_gene: TRBJ1-2; v_gene: TRBV2; CDR3nt: TGTGCAAGGAGGAGGACAGGGTGGGGTGGTGGCTACACCTTC; CDR3aa: CARRRTGWGGGYTF
d_gene: TRBD2; abundance: many; j_gene: TRBJ2-2; v_gene: TRBV11-2; CDR3nt: TGTGCCAGCAGCTTAGTGCGGGGGGCGAACACCGGGGAGCTGTTTTTT; CDR3aa: CASSLVRGANTGELFF
d_gene: -; abundance: few; j_gene: TRBJ1-5; v_gene: TRBV20-1; CDR3nt: TGCAGTGCTAGAGGTTATATTGGGGGGAACAATCAGCCCCAGCATTTT; CDR3aa: CSARGYIGGNNQPQHF
d_gene: TRBD2; abundance: -; j_gene: TRBJ2-1; v_gene: TRBV3-1; CDR3nt: TGTGCCAGCAGCCTCCCTTCAGCGGGGGCCCCCTACAATGAGCAGTTCTTC; CDR3aa: CASSLPSAGAPYNEQFF
d_gene: -; abundance: few; j_gene: TRBJ1-1; v_gene: TRBV4-1; CDR3nt: TGCGCCAGCAGCCAGCCTAGGGCCACTGAAGCTTTCTTT; CDR3aa: CASSQPRATEAFF
d_gene: -; abundance: few; j_gene: TRBJ1-6; v_gene: TRBV27; CDR3nt: TGTGCCAGCAGAATCTCCTATAATTCACCCCTCCACTTT; CDR3aa: CASRISYNSPLHF
d_gene: -; abundance: many; j_gene: TRBJ1-2; v_gene: TRBV3-1; CDR3nt: TGTGCCAGCAGCCCCGGAGGGGAGGTTTATGGCTACACCTTC; CDR3aa: CASSPGGEVYGYTF
d_gene: -; abundance: -; j_gene: TRBJ2-2; v_gene: TRBV5-1; CDR3nt: TGCGCCAGCAGCAGGCTGGGGGACACCGGGGAGCTGTTTTTT; CDR3aa: CASSRLGDTGELFF
d_gene: -; abundance: many; j_gene: TRBJ1-6; v_gene: TRBV18; CDR3nt: TGTGCCAGCTCCCTAAGTTCGGGGGAACGCTCACCCCTCCACTTT; CDR3aa: CASSLSSGERSPLHF
d_gene: TRBD1; abundance: -; j_gene: TRBJ1-5; v_gene: TRBV12-5; CDR3nt: TGTGCTAGTGGTTTGGCAAAAACAGGGGTCAATAGCAATCAGCCCCAGCATTTT; CDR3aa: CASGLAKTGVNSNQPQHF
d_gene: -; abundance: many; j_gene: TRBJ2-2; v_gene: TRBV18; CDR3nt: TGTGCCAGCTCACCACGCCGGGTAGAGAACACCGGGGAGCTGTTTTTT; CDR3aa: CASSPRRVENTGELFF